This record looks at one T cell receptor (beta chain) sequence and its context. Its antigen target is currently unknown. One junction end does not reproduce the germline sequence, and a read error may be involved. This entry comes from a study of PD-1 blockade in classical Hodgkin lymphoma (TCRdb year 2020). Concerning the study at large: Nivolumab dosing was 3 mg/kg intravenously every 2 weeks, continuing until either disease progression or unacceptable toxicity. A peripheral blood immune signature of response to PD-1 blockade in classical Hodgkin lymphoma was defined using TCR beta sequencing and CyTOF. The paper as a whole reports these results and caveats: By C4D1, a significant rise was seen in CD4+ TCR diversity but not in CD8+ TCR diversity (p=0.0027 vs p=0.16), and the rise was most apparent among complete responders (p=0.02). Trial patients achieving complete response had baseline diversity similar to newly diagnosed patients, whereas partial responders and progressors had significantly lower diversity. The study was limited to a single clinical trial cohort, and causes of repertoire differences, possibly disease activity or prior therapy, remained undefined. Baseline TCR diversity was reported as lower in newly diagnosed patients than in healthy donors, and lower still in relapsed/refractory patients. Lower diversity was seen in patients whose nivolumab began less than 1 year after ASCT, and these patients were left out of later analyses so that immune reconstitution would not confound the results.

The Qiagen DNeasy kit was used to extract genomic DNA from unsorted PBMCs and from the negatively selected CD4+ and CD8+ fractions. TCR beta CDR3 regions were amplified by immunoSEQ multiplex PCR using primers annealing to V and J segments. A synthetic immune receptor repertoire was used to minimize amplification bias, and any residual bias was removed computationally once sequencing was done. The authors processed their data as follows. Custom Python scripts were used to quantify repertoire diversity as the Shannon entropy index. The unsorted, CD4+ and CD8+ repertoires were each analyzed separately, with the exception of combined analyses, where CD4+ and CD8+ sequences were merged in silico. Clonal expansion was defined as at least a 2-fold frequency increase after treatment relative to C1D1, with a pseudocount of 0.5 for undetected baseline clones. Singleton clones were defined as clones with 0 or 1 copy at C1D1, and non-singleton clones were defined as clones with 2 or more copies. Clones expanded in unsorted samples were labelled as CD4+, CD8+ or unknown by matching protein sequences in sorted samples from the same patient. Wilcoxon tests were applied to paired samples to test diversity changes from C1D1 to C4D1. Drawn from immuneACCESS, this table holds only the in-frame rearrangements with V and J called that TCRdb kept. Clones are partly lost; checked studies trace under half to an unresolved V gene and leave the rest unexplained. Clone size and the V and J calls come from that table; the DNA yielded D and trimming. The sample includes approximately 27,000 clones, with more than 65% observed a single time. Less than 20% of the sample belongs to the ten largest clones.

The CDR1 and CDR2 encoded by the germline V gene (reference sequence) are SSHAT and FNYEAQ. The CDR3 runs 15 amino acids, cysteine and phenylalanine included. The kept DNA is CDR3 alone, 45 bases in frame from the first base. The time point label on this specimen signifies: cycle 4 day 1 (C4D1), after 6 weeks of nivolumab. Relapse after autologous stem cell transplantation had occurred in all trial patients, and cohorts A, B and C were distinguished by prior brentuximab vedotin exposure. A total of about 51 patients with relapsed/refractory classical Hodgkin lymphoma made up the trial cohort, and each patient's best overall response was complete response, partial response or progressive disease. Trial patients were treated with single-agent nivolumab in the multi-cohort phase II CheckMate 205 trial. An independent review committee assessed best overall response by applying the 2007 International Working Group response criteria. PBMCs from the trial were collected at three points: immediately before nivolumab initiation (C1D1), and during therapy at cycle 2 day 1 and cycle 4 day 1. Peripheral blood was collected in 8 mL Vacutainer Cell Preparation Tubes, from which PBMCs were isolated by centrifugation and then cryopreserved.

The receptor's source is a human donor with classical Hodgkin lymphoma. The rearrangement combines TRBV7-7 with TRBJ2-1; the D gene assignment is ambiguous. Sequenced material: peripheral blood mononuclear cells (PBMCs), taken before the fourth cycle of nivolumab. The sequenced DNA: TGTGCTAGCAGCACCGGTTCGCAGTCCTACAATGAGCAGTTCTTC. It is translated as CASSTGSQSYNEQFF.